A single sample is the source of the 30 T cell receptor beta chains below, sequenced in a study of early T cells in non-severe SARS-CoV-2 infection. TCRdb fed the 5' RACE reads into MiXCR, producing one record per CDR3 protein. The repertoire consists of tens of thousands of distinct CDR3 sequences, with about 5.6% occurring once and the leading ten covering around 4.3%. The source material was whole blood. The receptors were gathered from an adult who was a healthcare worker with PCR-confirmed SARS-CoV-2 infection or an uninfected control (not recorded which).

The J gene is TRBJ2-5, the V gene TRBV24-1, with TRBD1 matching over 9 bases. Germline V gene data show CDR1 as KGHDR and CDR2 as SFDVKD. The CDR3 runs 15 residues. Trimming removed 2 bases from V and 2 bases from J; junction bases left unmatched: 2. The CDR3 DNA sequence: TGTGCCACCAGTGATTCAGGACAGGGGCAAGAGACCCAGTACTTC. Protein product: CATSDSGQGQETQYF.

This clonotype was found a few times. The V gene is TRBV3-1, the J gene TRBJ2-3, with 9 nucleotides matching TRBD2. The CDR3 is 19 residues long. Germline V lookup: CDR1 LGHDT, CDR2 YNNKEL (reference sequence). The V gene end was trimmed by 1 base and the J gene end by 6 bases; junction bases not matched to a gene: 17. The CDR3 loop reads CASSQGEKWWREGLDTQYF. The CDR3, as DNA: TGTGCCAGCAGCCAAGGGGAGAAGTGGTGGCGGGAGGGCCTGGATACGCAGTATTTT.

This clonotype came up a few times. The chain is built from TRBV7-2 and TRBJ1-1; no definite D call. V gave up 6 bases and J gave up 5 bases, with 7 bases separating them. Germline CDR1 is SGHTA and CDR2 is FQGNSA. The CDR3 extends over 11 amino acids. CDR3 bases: TGTGCCAGCAGTCCCGCAACTGAAGCTTTCTTT. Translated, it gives CASSPATEAFF.

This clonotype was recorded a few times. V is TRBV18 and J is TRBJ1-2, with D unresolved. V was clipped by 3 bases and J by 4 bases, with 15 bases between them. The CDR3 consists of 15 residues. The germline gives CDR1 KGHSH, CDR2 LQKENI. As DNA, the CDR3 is TGTGCCAGCTCACCGTCCGATGGCGCGATCTATGGCTACACCTTC. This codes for CASSPSDGAIYGYTF.

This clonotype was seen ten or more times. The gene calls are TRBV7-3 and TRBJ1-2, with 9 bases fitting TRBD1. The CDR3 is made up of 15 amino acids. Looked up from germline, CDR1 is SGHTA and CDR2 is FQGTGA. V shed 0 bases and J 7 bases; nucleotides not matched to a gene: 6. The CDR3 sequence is CASSLTPGDRVGYTF. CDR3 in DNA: TGTGCCAGCAGCTTAACCCCTGGGGACAGGGTTGGCTACACCTTC.

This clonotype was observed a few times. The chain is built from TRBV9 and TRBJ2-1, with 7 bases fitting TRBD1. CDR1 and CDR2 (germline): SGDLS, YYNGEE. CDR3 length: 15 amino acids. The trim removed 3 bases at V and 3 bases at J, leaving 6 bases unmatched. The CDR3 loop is CASSATGAYYNEQFF. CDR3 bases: TGTGCCAGCAGCGCCACAGGGGCCTACTACAATGAGCAGTTCTTC.

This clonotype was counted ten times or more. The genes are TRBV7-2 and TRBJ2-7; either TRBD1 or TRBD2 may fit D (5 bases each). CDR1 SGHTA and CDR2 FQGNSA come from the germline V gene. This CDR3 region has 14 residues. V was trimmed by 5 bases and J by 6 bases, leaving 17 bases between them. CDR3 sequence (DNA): TGTGCCAGCAGCCCCCCCGGGACGAAAGTCGAGCAGTACTTC. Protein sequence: CASSPPGTKVEQYF.

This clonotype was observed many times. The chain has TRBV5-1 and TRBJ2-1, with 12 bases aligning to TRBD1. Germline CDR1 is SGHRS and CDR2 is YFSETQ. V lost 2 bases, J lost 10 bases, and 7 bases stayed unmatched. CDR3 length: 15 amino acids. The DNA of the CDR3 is TGCGCCAGCAGCTTACGGGACAGGGGGCCCTTGGAGCAGTTCTTC. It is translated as CASSLRDRGPLEQFF.

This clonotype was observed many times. Here the CDR3 DNA reads TGTGCCACTTCACACCGGGACGGGGGCGACGAGCAGTACTTC. This sequence encodes CATSHRDGGDEQYF. The chain combines TRBV19 with TRBJ2-7; the D gene could be TRBD1 or TRBD2 (6 bases each). Germline V gene sequence: CDR1 LNHDA, CDR2 SQIVND (reference sequence). Trimming stripped 10 bases from V and 5 bases from J, with 21 bases between. The CDR3 loop spans 14 amino acids.

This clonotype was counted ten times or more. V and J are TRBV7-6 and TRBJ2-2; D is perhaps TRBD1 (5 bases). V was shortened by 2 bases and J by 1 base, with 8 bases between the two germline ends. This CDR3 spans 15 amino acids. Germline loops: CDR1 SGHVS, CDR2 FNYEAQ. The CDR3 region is CASSLRQGNTGELFF. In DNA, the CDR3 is TGTGCCAGCAGCTTAAGGCAGGGGAACACCGGGGAGCTGTTTTTT.

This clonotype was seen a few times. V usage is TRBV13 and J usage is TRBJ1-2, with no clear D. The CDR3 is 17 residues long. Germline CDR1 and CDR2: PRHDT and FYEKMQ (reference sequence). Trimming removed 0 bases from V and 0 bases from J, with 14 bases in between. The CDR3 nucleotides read TGTGCCAGCAGCTTAGGAGCCCCAGAACTTACTAACTATGGCTACACCTTC. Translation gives CASSLGAPELTNYGYTF.

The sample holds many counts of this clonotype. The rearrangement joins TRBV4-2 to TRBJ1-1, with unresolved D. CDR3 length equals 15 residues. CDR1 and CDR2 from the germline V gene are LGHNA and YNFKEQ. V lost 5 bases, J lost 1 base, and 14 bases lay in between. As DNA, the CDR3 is TGTGCCAGCAGCTCCACGGGAGGAACGAACACTGAAGCTTTCTTT. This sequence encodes CASSSTGGTNTEAFF.

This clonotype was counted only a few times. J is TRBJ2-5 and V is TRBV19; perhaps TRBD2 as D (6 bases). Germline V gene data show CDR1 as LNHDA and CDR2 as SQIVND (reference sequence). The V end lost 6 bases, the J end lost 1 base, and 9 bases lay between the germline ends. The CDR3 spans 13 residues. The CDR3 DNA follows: TGTGCCAGTAGGGGGACTCCCCAAGAGACCCAGTACTTC. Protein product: CASRGTPQETQYF.

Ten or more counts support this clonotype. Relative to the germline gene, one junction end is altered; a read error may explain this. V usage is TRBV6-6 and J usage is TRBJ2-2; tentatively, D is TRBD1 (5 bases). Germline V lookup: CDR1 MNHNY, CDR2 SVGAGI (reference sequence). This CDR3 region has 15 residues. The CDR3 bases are TGTGCCAGCAGTTACCAAGGGGCGAATACCGGGGAGCTGTTTTTT. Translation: CASSYQGANTGELFF.

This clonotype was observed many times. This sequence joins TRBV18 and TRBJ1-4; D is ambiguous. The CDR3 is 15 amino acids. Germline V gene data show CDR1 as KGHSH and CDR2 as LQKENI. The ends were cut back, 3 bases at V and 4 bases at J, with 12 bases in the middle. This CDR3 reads CASSPRAAINEKLFF. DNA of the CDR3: TGTGCCAGCTCACCCCGGGCCGCAATTAATGAAAAACTGTTTTTT. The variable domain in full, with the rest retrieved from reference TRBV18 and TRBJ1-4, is NAGVMQNPRHLVRRRGQEARLRCSPMKGHSHVYWYRQLPEEGLKFMVYLQKENIIDESGMPKERFSAEFPKEGPSILRIQQVVRGDSAAYFCASSPRAAINEKLFFGSGTQLSVL.

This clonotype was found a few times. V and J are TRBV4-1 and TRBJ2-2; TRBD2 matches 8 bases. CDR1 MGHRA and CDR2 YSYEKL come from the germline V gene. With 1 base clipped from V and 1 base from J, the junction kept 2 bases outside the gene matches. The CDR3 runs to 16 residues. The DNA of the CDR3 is TGCGCCAGCAGCCAAGTGCTAGCGGGGAACACCGGGGAGCTGTTTTTT. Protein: CASSQVLAGNTGELFF.

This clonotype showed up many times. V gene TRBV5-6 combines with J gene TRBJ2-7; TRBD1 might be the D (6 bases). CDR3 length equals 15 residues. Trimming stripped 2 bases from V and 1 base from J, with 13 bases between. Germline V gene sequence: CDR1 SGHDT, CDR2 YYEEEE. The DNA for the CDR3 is TGTGCCAGCAGCTTAGTTTCCACAGGGTCCTACGAGCAGTACTTC. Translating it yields CASSLVSTGSYEQYF.

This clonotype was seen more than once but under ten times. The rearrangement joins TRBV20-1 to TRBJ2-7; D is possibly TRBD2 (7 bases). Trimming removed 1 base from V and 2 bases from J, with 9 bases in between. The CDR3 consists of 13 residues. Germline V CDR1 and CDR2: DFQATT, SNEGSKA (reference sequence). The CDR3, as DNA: TGCAGTGCTAGAGCGGGGGGCGCCTACGAGCAGTACTTC. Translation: CSARAGGAYEQYF.

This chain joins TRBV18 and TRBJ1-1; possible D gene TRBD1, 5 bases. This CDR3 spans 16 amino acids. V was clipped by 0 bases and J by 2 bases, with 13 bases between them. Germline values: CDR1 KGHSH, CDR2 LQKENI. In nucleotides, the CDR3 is TGTGCCAGCTCACCACCTAGGCCCGGGGCCAACACTGAAGCTTTCTTT. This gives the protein CASSPPRPGANTEAFF. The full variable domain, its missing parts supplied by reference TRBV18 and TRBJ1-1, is NAGVMQNPRHLVRRRGQEARLRCSPMKGHSHVYWYRQLPEEGLKFMVYLQKENIIDESGMPKERFSAEFPKEGPSILRIQQVVRGDSAAYFCASSPPRPGANTEAFFGQGTRLTVV.

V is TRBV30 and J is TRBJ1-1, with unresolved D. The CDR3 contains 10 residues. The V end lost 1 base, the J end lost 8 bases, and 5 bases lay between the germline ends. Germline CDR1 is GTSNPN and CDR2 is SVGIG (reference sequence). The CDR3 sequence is CAWSEREAFF. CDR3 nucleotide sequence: TGTGCCTGGAGTGAACGCGAAGCTTTCTTT.

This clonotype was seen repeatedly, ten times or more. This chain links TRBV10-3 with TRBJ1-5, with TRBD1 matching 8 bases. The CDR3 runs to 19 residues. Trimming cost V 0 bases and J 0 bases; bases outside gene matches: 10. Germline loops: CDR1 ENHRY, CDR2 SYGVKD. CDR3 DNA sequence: TGTGCCATCAGTGAGTCGACCACAGGGGGACCGTATAGCAATCAGCCCCAGCATTTT. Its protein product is CAISESTTGGPYSNQPQHF.

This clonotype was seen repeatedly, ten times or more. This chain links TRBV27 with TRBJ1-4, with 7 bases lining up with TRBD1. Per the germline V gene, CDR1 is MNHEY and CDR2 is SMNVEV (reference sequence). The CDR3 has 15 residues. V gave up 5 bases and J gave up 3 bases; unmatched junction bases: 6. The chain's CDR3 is CASSPTGVANEKLFF. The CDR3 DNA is TGTGCCAGCAGTCCAACAGGGGTGGCTAATGAAAAACTGTTTTTT.

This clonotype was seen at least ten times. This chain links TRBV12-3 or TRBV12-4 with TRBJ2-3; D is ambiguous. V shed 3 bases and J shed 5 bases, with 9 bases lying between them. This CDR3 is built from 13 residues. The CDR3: CASSFEPGDTQYF. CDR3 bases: TGTGCCAGCAGTTTCGAGCCCGGAGATACGCAGTATTTT.

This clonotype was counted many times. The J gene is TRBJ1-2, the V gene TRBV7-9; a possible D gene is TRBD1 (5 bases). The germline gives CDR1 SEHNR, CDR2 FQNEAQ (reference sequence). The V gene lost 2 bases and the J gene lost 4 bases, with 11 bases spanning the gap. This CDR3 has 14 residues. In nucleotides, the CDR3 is TGTGCCAGCAGCTTAATAGACAGTTCCTATGGCTACACCTTC. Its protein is CASSLIDSSYGYTF.

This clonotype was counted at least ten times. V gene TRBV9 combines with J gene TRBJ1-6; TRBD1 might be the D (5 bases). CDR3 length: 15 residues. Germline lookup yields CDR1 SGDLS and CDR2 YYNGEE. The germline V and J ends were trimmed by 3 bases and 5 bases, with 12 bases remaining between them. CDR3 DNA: TGTGCCAGCAGCGGACAGAATCCAAATAATTCACCCCTCCACTTT. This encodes CASSGQNPNNSPLHF.

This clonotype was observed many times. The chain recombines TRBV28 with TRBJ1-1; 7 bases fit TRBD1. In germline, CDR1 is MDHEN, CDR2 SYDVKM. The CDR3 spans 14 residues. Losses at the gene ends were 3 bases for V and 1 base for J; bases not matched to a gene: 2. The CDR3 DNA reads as TGTGCCAGCAGTTTGCAGGGGGGGAACACTGAAGCTTTCTTT. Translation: CASSLQGGNTEAFF.

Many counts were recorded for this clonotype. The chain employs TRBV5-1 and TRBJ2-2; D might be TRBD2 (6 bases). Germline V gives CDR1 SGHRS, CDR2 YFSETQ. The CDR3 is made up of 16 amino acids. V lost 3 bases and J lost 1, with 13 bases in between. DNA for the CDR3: TGCGCCAGCAGCTCAGCCGGGACTCGGAACACCGGGGAGCTGTTTTTT. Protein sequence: CASSSAGTRNTGELFF. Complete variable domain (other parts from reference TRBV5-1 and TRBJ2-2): KAGVTQTPRYLIKTRGQQVTLSCSPISGHRSVSWYQQTPGQGLQFLFEYFSETQRNKGNFPGRFSGRQFSNSRSEMNVSTLELGDSALYLCASSSAGTRNTGELFFGEGSRLTVL.

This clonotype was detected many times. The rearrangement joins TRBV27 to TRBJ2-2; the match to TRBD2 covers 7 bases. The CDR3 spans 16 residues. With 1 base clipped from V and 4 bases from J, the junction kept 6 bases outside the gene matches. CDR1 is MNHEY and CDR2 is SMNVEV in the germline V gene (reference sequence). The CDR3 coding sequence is TGTGCCAGCAGTTTATTTTTGGGCGGGGGCACCGGGGAGCTGTTTTTT. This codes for CASSLFLGGGTGELFF.

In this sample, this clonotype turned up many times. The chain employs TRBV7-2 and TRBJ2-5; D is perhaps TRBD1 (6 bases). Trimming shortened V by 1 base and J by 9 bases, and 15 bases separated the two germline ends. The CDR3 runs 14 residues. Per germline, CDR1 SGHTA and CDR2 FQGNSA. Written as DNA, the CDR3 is TGTGCCAGCAGCTTAGTGGTTGGATCAGGGGCCCAGTACTTC. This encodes CASSLVVGSGAQYF.

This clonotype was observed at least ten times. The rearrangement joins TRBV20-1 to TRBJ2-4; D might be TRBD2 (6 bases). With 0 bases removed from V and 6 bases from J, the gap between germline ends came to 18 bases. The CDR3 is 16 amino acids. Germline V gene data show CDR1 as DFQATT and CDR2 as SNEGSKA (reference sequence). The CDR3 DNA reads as TGCAGTGCTAGAGAGCCCTGGGCAGGAGCGGGAAACATTCAGTACTTC. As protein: CSAREPWAGAGNIQYF.